This entry describes one T cell receptor (beta chain). Its cognate antigen is unknown. The CDR3 consists of 14 residues. Trimming shortened V by 4 bases and J by 6 bases, and 14 bases separated the two germline ends. Germline assignment: CDR1 SGHRS and CDR2 YFSETQ. These data are taken from a study of post-analysis software for immune sequencing data. Study-wide results and limits: Elevated frequency relative to controls characterized four or five TRBV segments in patients, TRBV5-6, TRBV5-1 and TRBV20-1 among them. Same-batch preparations were strongly co-clustered by F measure. Among multiple sclerosis patients, normalized Chao1 diversity was significantly below that of controls.

cDNA libraries of TCR beta carried unique molecular identifiers. cDNA molecules numbering about half a million came from roughly 1 to 10 million T cells. MiXCR, applied by TCRdb to the PCR reads, yields one record per CDR3 protein. The table lists roughly 540,000 distinct CDR3 sequences, 34% of them singletons. This chain joins TRBV5-1 and TRBJ1-5; no firm D call. The TCR was taken from a girl aged 2-17 years with multiple sclerosis. Sequencing was carried out using blood. The CDR3 DNA reads TGCGCCAGCAGCCCGGAGGGTCGGGGTCAGCCCCAGCATTTT. Amino acid sequence: CASSPEGRGQPQHF.